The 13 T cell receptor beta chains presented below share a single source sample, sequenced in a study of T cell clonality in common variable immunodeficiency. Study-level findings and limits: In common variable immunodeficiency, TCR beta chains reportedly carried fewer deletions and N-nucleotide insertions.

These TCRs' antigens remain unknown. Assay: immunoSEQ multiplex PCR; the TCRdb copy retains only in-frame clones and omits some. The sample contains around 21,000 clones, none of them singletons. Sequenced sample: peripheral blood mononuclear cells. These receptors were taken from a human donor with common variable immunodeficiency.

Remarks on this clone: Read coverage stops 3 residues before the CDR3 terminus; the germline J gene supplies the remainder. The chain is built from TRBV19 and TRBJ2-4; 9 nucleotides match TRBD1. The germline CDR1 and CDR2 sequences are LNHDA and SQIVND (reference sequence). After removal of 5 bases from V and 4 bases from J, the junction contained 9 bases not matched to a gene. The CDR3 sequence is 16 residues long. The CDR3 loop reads CASSAALGQGKNIQYF. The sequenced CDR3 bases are TGTGCCAGTAGTGCGGCCCTCGGACAGGGGAAAAACATT.

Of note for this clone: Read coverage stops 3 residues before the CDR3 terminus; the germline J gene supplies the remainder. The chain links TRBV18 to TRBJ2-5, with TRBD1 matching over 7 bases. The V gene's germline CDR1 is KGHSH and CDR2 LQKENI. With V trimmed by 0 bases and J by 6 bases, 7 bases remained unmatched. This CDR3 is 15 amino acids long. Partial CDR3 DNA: TGTGCCAGCTCACCACCGATGGAACAGGGGCAGACC. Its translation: CASSPPMEQGQT. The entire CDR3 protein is CASSPPMEQGQTQYF. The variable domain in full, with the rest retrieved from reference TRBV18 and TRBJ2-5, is NAGVMQNPRHLVRRRGQEARLRCSPMKGHSHVYWYRQLPEEGLKFMVYLQKENIIDESGMPKERFSAEFPKEGPSILRIQQVVRGDSAAYFCASSPPMEQGQTQYFGPGTRLLVL.

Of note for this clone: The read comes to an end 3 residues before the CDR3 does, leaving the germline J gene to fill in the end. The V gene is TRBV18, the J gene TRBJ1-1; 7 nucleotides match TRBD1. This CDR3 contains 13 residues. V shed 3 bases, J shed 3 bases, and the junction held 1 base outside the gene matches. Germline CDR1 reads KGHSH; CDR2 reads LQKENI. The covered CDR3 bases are TGTGCCAGCTCACCCGGGACAGACACTGAA. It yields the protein CASSPGTDTE. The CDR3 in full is CASSPGTDTEAFF.

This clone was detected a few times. The covered CDR3 bases are TGTGCCAGCTCACCCGGACAGCCAAGTAATGAAAAA. This codes for CASSPGQPSNEK. The whole CDR3 region reads CASSPGQPSNEKLFF. The chain employs TRBV18 and TRBJ1-4, with a weak D call TRBD1 (6 bases). The read terminates 3 residues ahead of where the CDR3 ends, so the germline J gene completes it. Germline CDR1 is KGHSH and CDR2 is LQKENI. Trimming took 3 bases from V and 4 from J, leaving 12 bases between them. CDR3 length: 15 residues. The complete variable domain, with remaining parts taken from reference TRBV18 and TRBJ1-4, reads NAGVMQNPRHLVRRRGQEARLRCSPMKGHSHVYWYRQLPEEGLKFMVYLQKENIIDESGMPKERFSAEFPKEGPSILRIQQVVRGDSAAYFCASSPGQPSNEKLFFGSGTQLSVL.

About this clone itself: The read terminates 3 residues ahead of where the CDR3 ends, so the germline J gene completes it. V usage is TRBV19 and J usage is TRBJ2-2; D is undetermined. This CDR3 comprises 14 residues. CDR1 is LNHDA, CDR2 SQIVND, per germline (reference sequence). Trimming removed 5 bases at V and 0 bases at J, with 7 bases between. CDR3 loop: CASSPLSNTGELFF. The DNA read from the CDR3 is TGTGCCAGTAGTCCCCTCTCGAACACCGGGGAG.

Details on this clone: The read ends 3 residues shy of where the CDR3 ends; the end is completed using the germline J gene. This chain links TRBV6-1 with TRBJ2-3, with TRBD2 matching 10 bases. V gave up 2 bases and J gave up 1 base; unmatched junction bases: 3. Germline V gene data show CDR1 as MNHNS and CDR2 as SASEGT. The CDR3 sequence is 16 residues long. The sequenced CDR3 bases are TGTGCCAGCAGTGAACTAGCGGGGGCCCGCACAGATACG. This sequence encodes CASSELAGARTDT. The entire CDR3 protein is CASSELAGARTDTQYF.

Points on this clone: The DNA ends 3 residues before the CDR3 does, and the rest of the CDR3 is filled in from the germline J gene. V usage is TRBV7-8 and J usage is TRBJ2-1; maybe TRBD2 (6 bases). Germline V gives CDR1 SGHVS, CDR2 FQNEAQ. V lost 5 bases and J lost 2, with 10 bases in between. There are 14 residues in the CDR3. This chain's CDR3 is CASSQLAAYNEQFF. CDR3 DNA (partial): TGTGCCAGCAGCCAATTAGCGGCCTACAATGAG.

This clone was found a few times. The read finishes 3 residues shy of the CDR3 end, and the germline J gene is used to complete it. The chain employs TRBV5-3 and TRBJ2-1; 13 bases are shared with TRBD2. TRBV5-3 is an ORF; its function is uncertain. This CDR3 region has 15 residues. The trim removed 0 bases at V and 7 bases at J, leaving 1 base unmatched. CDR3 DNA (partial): TGTGCCAGAAGCTTGGGACTAGCGGGAGGAAATGAG. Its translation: CARSLGLAGGNE. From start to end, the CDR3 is CARSLGLAGGNEQFF.

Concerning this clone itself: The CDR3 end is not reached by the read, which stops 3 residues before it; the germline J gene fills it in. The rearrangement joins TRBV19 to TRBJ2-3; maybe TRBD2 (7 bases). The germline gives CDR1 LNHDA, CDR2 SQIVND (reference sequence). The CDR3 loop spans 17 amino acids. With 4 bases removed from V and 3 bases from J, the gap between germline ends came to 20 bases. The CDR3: CASSSGGRLKYTDTQYF. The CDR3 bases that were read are TGTGCCAGTAGTAGCGGGGGCCGATTGAAGTATACAGATACG.

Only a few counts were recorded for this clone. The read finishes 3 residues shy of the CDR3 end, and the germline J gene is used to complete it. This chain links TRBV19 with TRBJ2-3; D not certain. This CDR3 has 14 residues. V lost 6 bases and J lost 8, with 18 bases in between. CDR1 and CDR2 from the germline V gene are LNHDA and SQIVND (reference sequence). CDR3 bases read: TGTGCCAGTAGCCCCTTTGTCTCGGTGGTTACG. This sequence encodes CASSPFVSVVT. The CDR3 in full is CASSPFVSVVTQYF.

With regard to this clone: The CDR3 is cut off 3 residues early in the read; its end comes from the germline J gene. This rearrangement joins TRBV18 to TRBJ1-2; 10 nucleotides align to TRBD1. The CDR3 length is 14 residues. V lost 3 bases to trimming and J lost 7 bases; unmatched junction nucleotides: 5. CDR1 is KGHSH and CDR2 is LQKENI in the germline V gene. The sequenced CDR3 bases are TGTGCCAGCTCACCTAGACAGGGGGCCGCTGGC. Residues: CASSPRQGAAG. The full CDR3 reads CASSPRQGAAGYTF.

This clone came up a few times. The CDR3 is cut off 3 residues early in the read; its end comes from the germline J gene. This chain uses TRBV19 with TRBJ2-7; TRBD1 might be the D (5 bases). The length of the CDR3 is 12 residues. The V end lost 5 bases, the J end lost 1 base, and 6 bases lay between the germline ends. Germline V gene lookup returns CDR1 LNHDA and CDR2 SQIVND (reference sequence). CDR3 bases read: TGTGCCAGTAGTTCAGGGTCCTACGAG. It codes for CASSSGSYE. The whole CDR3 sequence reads CASSSGSYEQYF.

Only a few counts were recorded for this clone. CDR3 protein: CASSSTTGMNEQYF. The DNA read from the CDR3 is TGTGCCAGCTCATCGACGACAGGGATGAACGAG. V gene TRBV18 combines with J gene TRBJ2-7; 7 bases agree with TRBD1. The CDR3 is cut off 3 residues early in the read; its end comes from the germline J gene. Looked up from germline, CDR1 is KGHSH and CDR2 is LQKENI. CDR3 length equals 14 residues. V gave up 5 bases and J gave up 5 bases; unmatched junction bases: 9.